This TCR beta chain stems from a study of T cells in Graves' hyperthyroidism and ophthalmopathy. Germline assignment: CDR1 SNHLY and CDR2 FYNNEI. Trimming removed 4 bases from V and 5 bases from J; junction bases left unmatched: 3. The length of the CDR3 is 14 residues. From RNA transcripts, TCR beta CDR3 regions were amplified. The HTBI primer set drove a first-round RT-PCR of the TCR CDR3. MiXCR was run by TCRdb on the multiplex PCR reads, yielding one entry per CDR3 protein. The sample shows 250,000 to 300,000 distinct CDR3 sequences, about 16% of them seen only once. The sample holds many counts of this clonotype.

Input material: blood. This chain links TRBV2 with TRBJ2-1; 9 positions agree with TRBD2. The receptor comes from a woman aged 50 to 60 with Graves' hyperthyroidism that later progressed to Graves' ophthalmopathy. CDR3 sequence: CASSALAGNNEQFF. In DNA, the CDR3 is TGTGCCAGCAGTGCTCTAGCGGGGAACAATGAGCAGTTCTTC.